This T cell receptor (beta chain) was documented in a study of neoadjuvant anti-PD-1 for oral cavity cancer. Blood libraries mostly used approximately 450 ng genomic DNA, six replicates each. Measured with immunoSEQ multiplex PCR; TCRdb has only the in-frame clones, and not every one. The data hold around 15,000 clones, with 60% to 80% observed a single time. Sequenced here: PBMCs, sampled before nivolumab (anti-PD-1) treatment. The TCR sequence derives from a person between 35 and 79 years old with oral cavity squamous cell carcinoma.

The chain's CDR3 is CASSSAGELFF. Here the CDR3 DNA reads TGTGCCAGCAGTAGCGCCGGGGAGCTGTTTTTT. The chain couples TRBV6-5 to TRBJ2-2; the D is unclear. Trimming removed 5 bases at V and 6 bases at J, with 4 bases between. This CDR3 is built from 11 residues. Germline-derived CDR1 and CDR2 are MNHEY and SVGAGI.